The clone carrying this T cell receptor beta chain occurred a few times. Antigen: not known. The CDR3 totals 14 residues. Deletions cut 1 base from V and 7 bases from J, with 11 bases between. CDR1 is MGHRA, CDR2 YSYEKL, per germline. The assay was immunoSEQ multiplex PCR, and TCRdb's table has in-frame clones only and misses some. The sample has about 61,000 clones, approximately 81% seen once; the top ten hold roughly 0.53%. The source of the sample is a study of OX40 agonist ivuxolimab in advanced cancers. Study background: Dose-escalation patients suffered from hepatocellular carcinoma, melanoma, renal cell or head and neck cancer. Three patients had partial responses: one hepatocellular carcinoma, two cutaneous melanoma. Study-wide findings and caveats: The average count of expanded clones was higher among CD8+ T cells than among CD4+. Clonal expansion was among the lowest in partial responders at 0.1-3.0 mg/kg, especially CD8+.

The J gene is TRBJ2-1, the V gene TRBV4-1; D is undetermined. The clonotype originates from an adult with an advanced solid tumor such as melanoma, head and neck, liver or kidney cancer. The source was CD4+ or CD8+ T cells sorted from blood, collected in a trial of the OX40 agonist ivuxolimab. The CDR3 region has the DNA TGCGCCAGCAGCCAAGGGGTGCCTAGTAATGAGCAGTTCTTC. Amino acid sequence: CASSQGVPSNEQFF.